This T cell receptor beta chain was identified during a study of T cell repertoires in cytomegalovirus infection. Study context: It was the public TCR beta signatures that indicated both CMV infection and matching HLA type.

The CDR3 is 14 amino acids. V lost 6 bases to trimming and J lost 5 bases; unmatched junction nucleotides: 9. Germline V gene lookup returns CDR1 SGHTA and CDR2 FQGNSA. In its sample, this clonotype was seen a few times. Its antigen is unidentified. TCRdb reprocessed the reads with MiXCR, giving one entry per CDR3 protein. The sample lists under 200,000 distinct CDR3 sequences; over 25% were seen once. Study-level findings and limits: Using cumulative public TCR beta family frequency, the authors identified those who carried CMV together with the relevant HLA. HLA-C-restricted CMV-specific TCR beta clonotypes prevailed in the ex vivo response.

The gene calls are TRBV7-2 and TRBJ2-7, with 8 nucleotides matching TRBD1. Input material: PBMCs. The receptor was derived from a human donor in good health (CMV status not recorded). Some clones in this sample may be carry-over from other donors' samples. CDR3 loop: CASSPGGGLDEQYF. The CDR3 nucleotides read TGTGCCAGCAGTCCAGGGGGCGGGTTAGACGAGCAGTACTTC. Drawing the rest from reference TRBV7-2 and TRBJ2-7, the complete variable domain is GAGVSQSPSNKVTEKGKDVELRCDPISGHTALYWYRQSLGQGLEFLIYFQGNSAPDKSGLPSDRFSAERTGGSVSTLTIQRTQQEDSAVYLCASSPGGGLDEQYFGPGTRLTVT.